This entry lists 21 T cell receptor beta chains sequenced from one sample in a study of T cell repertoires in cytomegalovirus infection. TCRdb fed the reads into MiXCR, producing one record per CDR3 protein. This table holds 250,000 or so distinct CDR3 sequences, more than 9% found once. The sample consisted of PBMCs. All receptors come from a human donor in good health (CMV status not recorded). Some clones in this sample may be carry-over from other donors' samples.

Here the CDR3 DNA reads TGTGCCAGCAGCCAGTTCGGGACTAGCGGGAGAGGCGACCACAATGAGCAGTTCTTC. This codes for CASSQFGTSGRGDHNEQFF. V is TRBV14 and J is TRBJ2-1, with 14 bases identical to TRBD2. The CDR3 loop spans 19 amino acids. CDR1 is SGHDN and CDR2 is FVKESK in the germline V gene. Trimming removed 3 bases from V and 5 bases from J; junction bases left unmatched: 12.

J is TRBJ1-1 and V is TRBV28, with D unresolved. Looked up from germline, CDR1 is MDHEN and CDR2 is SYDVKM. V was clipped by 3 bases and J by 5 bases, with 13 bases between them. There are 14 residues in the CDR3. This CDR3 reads CASSFLPPGTEAFF. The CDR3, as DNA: TGTGCCAGCAGTTTCCTGCCCCCGGGGACTGAAGCTTTCTTT.

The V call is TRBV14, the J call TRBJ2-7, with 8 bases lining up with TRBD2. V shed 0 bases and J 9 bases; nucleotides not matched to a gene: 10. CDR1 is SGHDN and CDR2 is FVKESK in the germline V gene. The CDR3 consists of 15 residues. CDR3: CASSQDRGLVLRQYF. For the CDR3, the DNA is TGTGCCAGCAGCCAAGACAGGGGACTAGTCTTAAGGCAGTACTTC.

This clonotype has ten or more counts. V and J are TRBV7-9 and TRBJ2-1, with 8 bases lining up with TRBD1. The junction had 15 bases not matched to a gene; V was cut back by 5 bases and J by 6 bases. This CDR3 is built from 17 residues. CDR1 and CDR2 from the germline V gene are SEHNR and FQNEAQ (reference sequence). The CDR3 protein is CASSLVVGTGRGNEQFF. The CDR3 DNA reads TGTGCCAGCAGCCTCGTCGTCGGGACAGGAAGGGGCAATGAGCAGTTCTTC.

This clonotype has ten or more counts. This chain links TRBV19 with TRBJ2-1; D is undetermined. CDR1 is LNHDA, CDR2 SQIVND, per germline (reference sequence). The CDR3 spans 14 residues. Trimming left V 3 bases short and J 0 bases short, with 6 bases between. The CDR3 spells CASSIVSSYNEQFF. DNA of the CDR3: TGTGCCAGTAGTATTGTCAGCTCCTACAATGAGCAGTTCTTC.

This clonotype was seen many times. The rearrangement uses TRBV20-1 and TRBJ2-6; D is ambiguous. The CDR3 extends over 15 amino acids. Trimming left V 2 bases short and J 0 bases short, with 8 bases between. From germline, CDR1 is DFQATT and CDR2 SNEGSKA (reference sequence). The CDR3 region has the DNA TGCAGTGCTAGAAACGTAGACTCTGGGGCCAACGTCCTGACTTTC. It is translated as CSARNVDSGANVLTF.

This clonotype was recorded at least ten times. In nucleotides, the CDR3 is TGTGCCACGGGTCAGAGGGACACCGGGGAGCTGTTTTTT. Protein product: CATGQRDTGELFF. V and J are TRBV6-2 or TRBV6-3 and TRBJ2-2, with a weak D call TRBD2 (5 bases). CDR1 is MNHEY, CDR2 SVGEGT, per germline. V gave up 10 bases and J gave up 3 bases, with 12 bases separating them. This CDR3 contains 13 residues.

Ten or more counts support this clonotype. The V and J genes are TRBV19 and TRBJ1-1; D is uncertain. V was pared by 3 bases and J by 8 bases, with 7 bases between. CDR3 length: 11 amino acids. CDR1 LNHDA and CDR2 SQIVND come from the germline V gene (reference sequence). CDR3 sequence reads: CASSMRVEAFF. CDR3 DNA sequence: TGTGCCAGTAGTATGAGAGTCGAAGCTTTCTTT.

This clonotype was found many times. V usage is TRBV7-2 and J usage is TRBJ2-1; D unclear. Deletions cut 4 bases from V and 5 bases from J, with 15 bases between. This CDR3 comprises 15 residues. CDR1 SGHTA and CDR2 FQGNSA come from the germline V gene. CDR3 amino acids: CASSSSDGPNNEQFF. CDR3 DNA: TGTGCCAGCAGCTCCTCGGACGGCCCCAACAATGAGCAGTTCTTC.

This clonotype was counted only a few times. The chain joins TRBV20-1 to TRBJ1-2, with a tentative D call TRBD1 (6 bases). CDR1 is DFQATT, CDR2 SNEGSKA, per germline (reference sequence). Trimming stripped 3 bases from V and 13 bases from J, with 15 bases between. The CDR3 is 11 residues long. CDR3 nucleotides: TGCAGTGCTAGTCCAGCCAGGGGAACCACCTTC. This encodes CSASPARGTTF.

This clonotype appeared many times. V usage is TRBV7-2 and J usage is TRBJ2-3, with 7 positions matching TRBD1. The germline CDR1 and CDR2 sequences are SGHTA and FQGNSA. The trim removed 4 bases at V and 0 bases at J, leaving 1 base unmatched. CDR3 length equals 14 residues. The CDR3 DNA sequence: TGTGCCAGCAGCTCGGACAGGAGCACAGATACGCAGTATTTT. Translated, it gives CASSSDRSTDTQYF. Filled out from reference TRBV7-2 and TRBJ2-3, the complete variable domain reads GAGVSQSPSNKVTEKGKDVELRCDPISGHTALYWYRQSLGQGLEFLIYFQGNSAPDKSGLPSDRFSAERTGGSVSTLTIQRTQQEDSAVYLCASSSDRSTDTQYFGPGTRLTVL.

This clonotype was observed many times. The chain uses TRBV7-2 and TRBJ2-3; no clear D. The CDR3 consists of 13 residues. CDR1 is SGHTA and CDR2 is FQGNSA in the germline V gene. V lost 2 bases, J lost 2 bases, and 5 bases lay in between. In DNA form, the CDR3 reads TGTGCCAGCAGCTTACACGCCACAGATACGCAGTATTTT. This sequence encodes CASSLHATDTQYF. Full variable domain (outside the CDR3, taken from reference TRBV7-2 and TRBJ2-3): GAGVSQSPSNKVTEKGKDVELRCDPISGHTALYWYRQSLGQGLEFLIYFQGNSAPDKSGLPSDRFSAERTGGSVSTLTIQRTQQEDSAVYLCASSLHATDTQYFGPGTRLTVL.

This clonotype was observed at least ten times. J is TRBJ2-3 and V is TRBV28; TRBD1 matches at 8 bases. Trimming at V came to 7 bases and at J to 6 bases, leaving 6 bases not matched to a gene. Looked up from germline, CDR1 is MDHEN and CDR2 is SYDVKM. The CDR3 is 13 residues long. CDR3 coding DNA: TGTGCCAGCACCCCCGGGGACAGGGATACGCAGTATTTT. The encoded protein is CASTPGDRDTQYF.

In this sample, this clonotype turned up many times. For the CDR3, the DNA is TGTGCCAGCAACCCTGGCCTGGGCAGGGATAATTCACCCCTCCACTTT. Protein sequence: CASNPGLGRDNSPLHF. The rearrangement links TRBV6-5 to TRBJ1-6, with a possible D match to TRBD1 (5 bases). The CDR3 contains 16 residues. V lost 7 bases and J 5 bases, leaving 18 bases between the germline ends. Germline V gene sequence: CDR1 MNHEY, CDR2 SVGAGI.

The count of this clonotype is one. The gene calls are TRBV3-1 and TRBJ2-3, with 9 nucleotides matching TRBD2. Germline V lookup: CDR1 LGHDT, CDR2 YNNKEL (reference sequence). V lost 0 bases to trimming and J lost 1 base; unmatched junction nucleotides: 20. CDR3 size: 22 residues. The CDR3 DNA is TGTGCCAGCAGCCAAGATGAGTTATCCGGCGGGGGGGCCGGATATGGCACAGATACGCAGTATTTT. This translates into CASSQDELSGGGAGYGTDTQYF.

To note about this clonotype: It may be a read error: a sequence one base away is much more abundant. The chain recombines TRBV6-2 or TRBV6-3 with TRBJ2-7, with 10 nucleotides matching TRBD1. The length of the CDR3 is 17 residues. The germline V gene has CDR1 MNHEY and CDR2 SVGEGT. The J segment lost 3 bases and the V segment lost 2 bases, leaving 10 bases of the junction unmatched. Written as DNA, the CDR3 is TGTGCCAGCAGTTACCCTACCACGGGGACAGGGGTCTACGAGCAGTACGTC. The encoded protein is CASSYPTTGTGVYEQYV.

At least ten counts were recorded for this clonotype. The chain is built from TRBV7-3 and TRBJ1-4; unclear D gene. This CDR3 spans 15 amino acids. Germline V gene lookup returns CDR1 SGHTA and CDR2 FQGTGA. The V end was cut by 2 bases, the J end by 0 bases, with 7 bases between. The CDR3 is CASSLGAATNEKLFF. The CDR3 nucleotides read TGTGCCAGCAGCTTAGGAGCTGCAACTAATGAAAAACTGTTTTTT. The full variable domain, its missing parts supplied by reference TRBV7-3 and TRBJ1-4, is GAGVSQTPSNKVTEKGKYVELRCDPISGHTALYWYRQSLGQGPEFLIYFQGTGAADDSGLPNDRFFAVRPEGSVSTLKIQRTERGDSAVYLCASSLGAATNEKLFFGSGTQLSVL.

Here the CDR3 reads CSATGQGDSPLHF. The DNA of the CDR3 is TGCAGTGCGACGGGACAGGGCGATTCACCCCTCCACTTT. This rearrangement joins TRBV20-1 to TRBJ1-6, with 9 bases that match TRBD1. V dropped 6 bases and J dropped 8; count of bases not matched to a gene: 5. CDR1 and CDR2 from the germline V gene are DFQATT and SNEGSKA (reference sequence). The CDR3 has 13 residues.

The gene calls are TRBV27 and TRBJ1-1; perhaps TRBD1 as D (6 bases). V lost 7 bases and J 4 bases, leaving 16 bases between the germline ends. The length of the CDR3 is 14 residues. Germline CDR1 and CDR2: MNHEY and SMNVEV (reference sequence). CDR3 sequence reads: CASKFLGGGTEAFF. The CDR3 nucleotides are TGTGCCAGCAAATTCTTAGGAGGGGGCACTGAAGCTTTCTTT.

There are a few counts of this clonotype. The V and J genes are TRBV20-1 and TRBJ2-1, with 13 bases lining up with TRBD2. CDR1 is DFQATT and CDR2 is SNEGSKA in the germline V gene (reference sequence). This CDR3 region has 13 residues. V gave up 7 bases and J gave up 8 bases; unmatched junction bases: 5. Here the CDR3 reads CSVGTSGNYEQFF. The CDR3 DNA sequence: TGCAGTGTGGGGACTAGCGGGAACTATGAGCAGTTCTTC.

CDR3 sequence: CSARRLSSYNSPLHF. The CDR3 nucleotides read TGCAGTGCTAGACGGTTGAGCTCCTATAATTCACCCCTCCACTTT. The V and J genes are TRBV20-1 and TRBJ1-6; no clear D gene. CDR3 size: 15 residues. Germline V gives CDR1 DFQATT, CDR2 SNEGSKA (reference sequence). Trimming removed 2 bases from V and 0 bases from J, with 8 bases in between.